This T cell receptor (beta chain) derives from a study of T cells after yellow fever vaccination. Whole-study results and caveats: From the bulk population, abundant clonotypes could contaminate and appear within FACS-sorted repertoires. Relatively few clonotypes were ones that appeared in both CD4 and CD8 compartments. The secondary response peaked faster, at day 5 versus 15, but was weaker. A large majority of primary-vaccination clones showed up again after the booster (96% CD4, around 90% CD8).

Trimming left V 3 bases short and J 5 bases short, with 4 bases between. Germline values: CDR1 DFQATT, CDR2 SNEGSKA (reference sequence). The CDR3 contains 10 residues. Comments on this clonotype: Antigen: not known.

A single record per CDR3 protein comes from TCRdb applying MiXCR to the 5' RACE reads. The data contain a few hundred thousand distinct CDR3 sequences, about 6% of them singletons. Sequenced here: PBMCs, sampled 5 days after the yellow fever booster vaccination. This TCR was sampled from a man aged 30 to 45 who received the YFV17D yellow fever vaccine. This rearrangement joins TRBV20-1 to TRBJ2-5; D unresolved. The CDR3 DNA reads TGCAGTGCTAGTAGTGAGACCCAGTACTTC. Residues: CSASSETQYF.